This TCR beta chain comes out of a study of T cell responses to AZD1222 COVID-19 vaccine. Trimming removed 0 bases at V and 1 base at J, with 13 bases between. Per the germline V gene, CDR1 is WNHNN and CDR2 is SYGVQD (reference sequence). There are 16 residues in the CDR3. Generated by immunoSEQ multiplex PCR, the TCRdb table keeps only in-frame clones and is missing some. The repertoire holds nearly 100,000 clones, with nearly 90% as singletons. The chain carries TRBV10-1 and TRBJ2-7, with D perhaps matching TRBD2 (6 bases). This receptor was taken from an adult in good health. Specimen: peripheral blood, collected on day 0 of AZD1222 vaccination. This chain's CDR3 is CASSESGDSQSYEQYF. For the CDR3, the DNA is TGCGCCAGCAGTGAGTCGGGGGACTCACAGTCCTACGAGCAGTACTTC.